This T cell receptor beta chain stems from a study of identical twins. The germline CDR1 and CDR2 sequences are MDHEN and SYDVKM. V shed 6 bases, J shed 6 bases, and the junction held 12 bases outside the gene matches. This CDR3 region has 15 residues. MiXCR, applied by TCRdb to the 5' RACE reads, yields one record per CDR3 protein. The top ten hold roughly 1.6% of the sample, which has hundreds of thousands of distinct CDR3 sequences, approximately 13% seen once. Healthy Caucasians, and only they, were the donors. The data were also submitted as part of a second study, on yellow fever vaccine responses in identical twins.

The sequence was obtained from a young woman in good health. The source material was PBMCs. The chain combines TRBV28 with TRBJ2-7; 9 bases match TRBD1. The CDR3 DNA follows: TGTGCCAGCAGCACGGGCGATGAGACAGGGGGCGAGCAGTACTTC. Protein sequence: CASSTGDETGGEQYF.